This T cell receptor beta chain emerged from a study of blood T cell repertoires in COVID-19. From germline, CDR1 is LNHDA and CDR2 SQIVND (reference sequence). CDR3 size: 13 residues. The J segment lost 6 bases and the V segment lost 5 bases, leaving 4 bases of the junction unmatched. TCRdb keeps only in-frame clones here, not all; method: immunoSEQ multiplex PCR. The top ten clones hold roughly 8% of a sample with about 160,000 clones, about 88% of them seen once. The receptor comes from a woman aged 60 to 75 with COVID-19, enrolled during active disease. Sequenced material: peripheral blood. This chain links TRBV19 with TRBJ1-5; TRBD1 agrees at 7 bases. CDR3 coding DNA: TGTGCCAGTAGTCCCACAGGGGTTCAGCCCCAGCATTTT. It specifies CASSPTGVQPQHF.